This T cell receptor (beta chain) was found in a study of healthy donors' naive CD4 and CD8 T cells. Study-level information: A new alpha primer set targeted every functional IMGT alpha variant. Study-level findings and limits: Positive CDR3 charge linked to CD4+ cells, negative to CD8+ cells. The study did not address homeostatic proliferation effects in naive T cells.

The length of the CDR3 is 16 residues. Germline CDR1 reads LNHDA; CDR2 reads SQIVND (reference sequence). Trimming stripped 1 base from V and 4 bases from J, with 16 bases between. The sample holds a few counts of this clonotype. Its antigen is still unknown. Each TCR library used 500 ng of total RNA and a linear amplification protocol. How the authors handled the data: From a handful of healthy donors, approximately 79,000 rearranged TCR alpha transcripts were sequenced. TCRdb reprocessed the reads with MiXCR, giving one entry per CDR3 protein. Clone size and V and J calls follow TCRdb, not the original study. In the table there are approximately 180,000 distinct CDR3 sequences, around 70% of which are singletons.

The chain combines TRBV19 with TRBJ1-2, with a possible D match to TRBD1 (6 bases). The sequencing sample was made of naive CD4+ and CD8+ T cells sorted from blood, pooled from several donors. The sequence derives from a pool of human donors in good health; the sample pools cells from several healthy donors. The CDR3 sequence: CASSIGTGSEFYGYTF. The CDR3 coding sequence is TGTGCCAGTAGTATAGGTACAGGGAGTGAGTTCTATGGCTACACCTTC.